The following is a TCR beta chain sequence with its context. No antigen is known for it. PCR used 60 Vbeta primers and 13 Jbeta primers. The data were produced by immunoSEQ multiplex PCR, yet TCRdb's version contains in-frame clones alone and is incomplete. The data contain fewer than 45,000 clones, approximately 78% of them singletons. The data stem from a study of cytomegalovirus exposure and HLA in healthy donors. Study-level points and caveats: A later analysis linked 15,000 to 20,000 TCR beta sequences to HLA alleles at 0.05 false discovery rate. TCR beta V- and J-gene trimming, according to a later analysis, was linked to a missense DCLRE1C variant.

Donors consisted of healthy bone marrow donors. Nominally healthy donors were sampled, though unrecorded immune exposures were likely. CDR3 length: 15 residues. Germline V CDR1 and CDR2: SGHAT, FQDESV (reference sequence). Trimming cost V 5 bases and J 13 bases; bases outside gene matches: 10. Sample: PBMCs. This clonotype was sampled from a woman between 25 and 40 years old in good health and CMV-seronegative. V and J are TRBV11-1 and TRBJ2-1, with 14 bases fitting TRBD2. The CDR3 is CASSKGTSGSMAQFF. DNA for the CDR3: TGTGCCAGCAGCAAAGGGACTAGCGGGAGTATGGCCCAGTTCTTC.